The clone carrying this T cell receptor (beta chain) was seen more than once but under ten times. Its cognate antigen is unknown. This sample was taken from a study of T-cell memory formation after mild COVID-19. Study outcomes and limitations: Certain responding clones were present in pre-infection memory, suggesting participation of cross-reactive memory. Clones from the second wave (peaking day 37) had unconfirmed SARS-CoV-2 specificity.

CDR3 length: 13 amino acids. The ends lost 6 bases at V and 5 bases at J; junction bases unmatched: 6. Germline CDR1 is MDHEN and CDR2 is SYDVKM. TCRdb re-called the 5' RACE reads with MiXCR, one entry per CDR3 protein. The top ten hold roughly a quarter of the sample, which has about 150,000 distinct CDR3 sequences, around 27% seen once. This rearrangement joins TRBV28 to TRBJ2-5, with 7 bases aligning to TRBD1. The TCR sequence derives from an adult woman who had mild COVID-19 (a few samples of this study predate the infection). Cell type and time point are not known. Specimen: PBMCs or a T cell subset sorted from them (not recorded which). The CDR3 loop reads CASRGQPLETQYF. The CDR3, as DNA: TGTGCCAGCAGGGGACAGCCCCTCGAGACCCAGTACTTC.